These 20 T cell receptor beta chains were all obtained from the same sample, sequenced in a study of cytomegalovirus exposure and HLA in healthy donors (TCRdb year 2017). Library preparation used the immunoSEQ multiplex PCR assay. For the multiplex PCR, a mixture combining 60 forward primers for TCR Vbeta segments and 13 reverse primers for TCR Jbeta segments was used. Entries here come from immuneACCESS through TCRdb and include only in-frame sequences with V and J called. Some clones fail to appear in such tables; in the studies checked, an unresolved V gene covers under half of the shortfall, and the cause of the remainder is unknown. The sample table records about 52,000 clones; roughly 50% of these occur just once. Roughly 10% of the sample rests with the top ten. Sequenced material: PBMCs. Receptors originate from a human donor in good health.

The V call is TRBV6-5, the J call TRBJ2-3; TRBD2 might be the D (5 bases). CDR3 length: 13 amino acids. Germline loops: CDR1 MNHEY, CDR2 SVGAGI. Deletions cut 8 bases from V and 0 bases from J, with 9 bases between. CDR3 in amino acids: CASGGPSTDTQYF. CDR3 nucleotide sequence: TGTGCCAGCGGAGGACCCAGCACAGATACGCAGTATTTT.

This clone was observed a few times. The J gene is TRBJ2-7, the V gene TRBV7-9; no clear D gene. V lost 2 bases and J lost 2, with 4 bases in between. This CDR3 contains 12 residues. Germline CDR1 SEHNR, CDR2 FQNEAQ (reference sequence). The CDR3 loop is CASSLPAYEQYF. The CDR3 DNA reads TGTGCCAGCAGCTTACCTGCCTACGAGCAGTACTTC.

This clone was detected once. The genes are TRBV5-1 and TRBJ1-2; maybe TRBD1 (6 bases). The germline CDR1 and CDR2 sequences are SGHRS and YFSETQ. CDR3 length: 14 amino acids. Trimming pared 1 base from V and 8 bases from J, leaving 15 bases between. This CDR3 is CASSLFGYRDGYTF. CDR3 coding DNA: TGCGCCAGCAGCTTGTTCGGTTACAGGGACGGCTACACCTTC.

CDR3 sequence: CASSPQDEKLFF. DNA of the CDR3: TGCGCCAGCAGCCCACAGGATGAAAAACTGTTTTTT. The chain carries TRBV10-1 and TRBJ1-4, with D perhaps TRBD1 (5 bases). Germline CDR1 reads WNHNN; CDR2 reads SYGVQD (reference sequence). The CDR3 is 12 amino acids. Trimming took 6 bases from V and 6 from J, leaving 8 bases between them.

This clone was picked up one time. The gene calls are TRBV4-1 and TRBJ2-2, with D unresolved. The germline V gene encodes CDR1 MGHRA and CDR2 YSYEKL. V was pared by 4 bases and J by 6 bases, with 6 bases between. The CDR3 has 12 residues. CDR3 in DNA: TGCGCCAGCAGCCCACAAGCCGGGGAGCTGTTTTTT. Its protein is CASSPQAGELFF.

The rearrangement joins TRBV19 to TRBJ2-7; possible D gene TRBD2, 5 bases. V was pared by 10 bases and J by 0 bases, with 10 bases between. The CDR3 extends over 12 amino acids. Germline CDR1 and CDR2: LNHDA and SQIVND (reference sequence). The CDR3 reads CATSGYSYEQYF. CDR3 coding DNA: TGTGCCACCAGCGGATACTCCTACGAGCAGTACTTC.

This clone appeared a few times. The V and J genes are TRBV28 and TRBJ2-4; 10 bases are a match to TRBD2. J gave up 7 bases and V 4 bases, and 7 bases lay outside the gene matches. The CDR3 spans 15 residues. Germline loops: CDR1 MDHEN, CDR2 SYDVKM. The CDR3 here is CASSSKRGGVNIQYF. In nucleotides, the CDR3 is TGTGCCAGCAGTTCCAAGCGGGGGGGCGTCAACATTCAGTACTTC.

This clone showed up just once. This rearrangement joins TRBV18 to TRBJ1-2; 7 bases match TRBD1. Germline CDR1 reads KGHSH; CDR2 reads LQKENI. This CDR3 comprises 14 residues. After removal of 3 bases from V and 6 bases from J, the junction contained 7 bases not matched to a gene. In DNA form, the CDR3 reads TGTGCCAGCTCACCCGACAGGGCAGGGAATGGCTACACCTTC. Its protein is CASSPDRAGNGYTF.

J is TRBJ1-1 and V is TRBV30; D remains ambiguous. This CDR3 is 14 amino acids long. Trimming left V 1 base short and J 3 bases short, with 12 bases between. Germline CDR1 reads GTSNPN; CDR2 reads SVGIG (reference sequence). The CDR3 sequence: CAWSAFTGYTEAFF. The CDR3 DNA follows: TGTGCCTGGAGTGCTTTCACGGGGTACACTGAAGCTTTCTTT.

A few counts support this clone. This rearrangement joins TRBV13 to TRBJ2-7, with D possibly TRBD1 on 5 matching bases. Germline CDR1 and CDR2: PRHDT and FYEKMQ (reference sequence). The V end lost 1 base, the J end lost 0 bases, and 10 bases lay between the germline ends. The CDR3 loop spans 15 amino acids. Written as DNA, the CDR3 is TGTGCCAGCAGCTTAGCACAGGCTGTCTCCTACGAGCAGTACTTC. Translated, it gives CASSLAQAVSYEQYF.

This clone was recorded a few times. The rearrangement uses TRBV19 and TRBJ1-1; D may be TRBD1 (5 bases). Per germline, CDR1 LNHDA and CDR2 SQIVND (reference sequence). The CDR3 spans 14 residues. With 7 bases removed from V and 7 bases from J, the gap between germline ends came to 19 bases. The CDR3 spells CASNPDSYTVEAFF. Here the CDR3 DNA reads TGTGCCAGTAACCCTGACAGCTACACCGTTGAAGCTTTCTTT. Complete variable domain (other parts from reference TRBV19 and TRBJ1-1): DGGITQSPKYLFRKEGQNVTLSCEQNLNHDAMYWYRQDPGQGLRLIYYSQIVNDFQKGDIAEGYSVSREKKESFPLTVTSAQKNPTAFYLCASNPDSYTVEAFFGQGTRLTVV.

The rearrangement joins TRBV19 to TRBJ2-7; TRBD2 agrees at 8 bases. The junction had 14 bases not matched to a gene; V was cut back by 10 bases and J by 6 bases. Germline CDR1 LNHDA, CDR2 SQIVND (reference sequence). The CDR3 length is 14 residues. The chain's CDR3 is CATAGGVHGSEQYF. DNA of the CDR3: TGTGCCACGGCGGGAGGCGTACACGGCTCCGAGCAGTACTTC.

This clone came up once. The V call is TRBV11-3, the J call TRBJ2-5, with 9 bases that match TRBD2. CDR1 is SGHNT, CDR2 YENEEA, per germline. V lost 1 base, J lost 2 bases, and 2 bases stayed unmatched. This CDR3 comprises 15 residues. CDR3 loop: CASSLGLAGQETQYF. CDR3 nucleotide sequence: TGTGCCAGCAGCTTAGGTCTAGCGGGGCAAGAGACCCAGTACTTC.

The chain employs TRBV6-6 and TRBJ2-7; tentative D call: TRBD1 (6 bases). With 6 bases removed from V and 10 bases from J, the gap between germline ends came to 19 bases. Germline loops: CDR1 MNHNY, CDR2 SVGAGI (reference sequence). The CDR3 has 13 residues. CDR3 amino acids: CASSRMTGSAQYF. DNA of the CDR3: TGTGCCAGCAGCCGGATGACAGGTTCCGCTCAGTACTTC.

The chain carries TRBV18 and TRBJ2-6; no firm D call. The V end lost 4 bases, the J end lost 1 base, and 11 bases lay between the germline ends. Germline V lookup: CDR1 KGHSH, CDR2 LQKENI. The CDR3 is 16 amino acids. CDR3 DNA sequence: TGTGCCAGCTCACGAGGAATTTTTTCTGGGGCCAACGTCCTGACTTTC. Amino acid sequence: CASSRGIFSGANVLTF.

A few counts support this clone. J is TRBJ2-7 and V is TRBV28; 8 bases are shared with TRBD2. CDR3 length: 16 residues. V gave up 1 base and J gave up 4 bases; unmatched junction bases: 9. The V gene's germline CDR1 is MDHEN and CDR2 SYDVKM. CDR3 loop: CASSLFGTSGSYEQYF. In DNA, the CDR3 is TGTGCCAGCAGTTTATTCGGTACTAGCGGTAGTTACGAGCAGTACTTC.

The chain has TRBV2 and TRBJ2-2, with TRBD2 as a possible D gene (6 bases). V shed 3 bases and J shed 4 bases, with 15 bases lying between them. The CDR3 is made up of 16 amino acids. Germline loops: CDR1 SNHLY, CDR2 FYNNEI. CDR3 in DNA: TGTGCCAGCAGTGAGGAGGGTGGTTTTGTCACCGGGGAGCTGTTTTTT. It codes for CASSEEGGFVTGELFF.

The genes are TRBV28 and TRBJ2-4; possibly TRBD1 for D (5 bases). The germline V gene encodes CDR1 MDHEN and CDR2 SYDVKM. This CDR3 region has 16 residues. V lost 4 bases to trimming and J lost 1 base, with 14 bases between them. In nucleotides, the CDR3 is TGTGCCAGCAGTTCGCCAGGGTCGCGGGCCAAAAACATTCAGTACTTC. It translates to CASSSPGSRAKNIQYF.

There are a few counts of this clone. This chain uses TRBV10-3 with TRBJ2-1; 10 nucleotides align to TRBD1. Trimming removed 2 bases from V and 9 bases from J; junction bases left unmatched: 7. Germline loops: CDR1 ENHRY, CDR2 SYGVKD. CDR3 size: 15 residues. The CDR3: CAISEPGQGVGEQFF. In DNA, the CDR3 is TGTGCCATCAGTGAGCCAGGACAGGGGGTGGGTGAGCAGTTCTTC.

The chain combines TRBV5-1 with TRBJ2-5, with 14 positions matching TRBD2. The CDR3 has 16 amino acids. J lost 2 bases, V lost 3 bases, and 3 bases had no gene match. Per germline, CDR1 SGHRS and CDR2 YFSETQ. CDR3 nucleotide sequence: TGCGCCAGCAGCTCCGGGACTAGCGGGGGTCAAGAGACCCAGTACTTC. Translation: CASSSGTSGGQETQYF.